Given below is one TCR beta chain in context. TCRdb itself ran the PCR reads through MiXCR, one entry per CDR3 protein. The sample shows 15,000 or so distinct CDR3 sequences, 45% to 50% of them seen only once. This CDR3 is built from 13 residues. V was clipped by 7 bases and J by 8 bases; unmatched bases: 10. Germline loops: CDR1 MNHGY, CDR2 SAAAGT. The data are from a study of tumor-infiltrating lymphocytes in oesophageal squamous cell carcinoma. The V and J genes are TRBV6-8 and TRBJ1-1; 7 bases fit TRBD1. This sequence originates from a female donor with esophageal squamous cell carcinoma. Source material: normal esophageal tissue next to the tumor. CDR3 coding DNA: TGTGCCAGCAACACTTACAGGGGCGCCGAAGCTTTCTTT. It encodes CASNTYRGAEAFF.